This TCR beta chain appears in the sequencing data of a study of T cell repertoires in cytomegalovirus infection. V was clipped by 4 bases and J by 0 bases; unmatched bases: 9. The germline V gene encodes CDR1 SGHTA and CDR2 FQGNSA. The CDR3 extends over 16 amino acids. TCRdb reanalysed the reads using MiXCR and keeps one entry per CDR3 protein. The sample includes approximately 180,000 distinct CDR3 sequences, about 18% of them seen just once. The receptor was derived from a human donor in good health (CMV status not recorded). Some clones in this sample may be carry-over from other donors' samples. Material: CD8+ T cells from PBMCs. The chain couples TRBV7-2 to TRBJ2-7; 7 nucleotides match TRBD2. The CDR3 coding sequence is TGTGCCAGCAGCTCCCGAGCGGGGTACGTCTCCTACGAGCAGTACTTC. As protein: CASSSRAGYVSYEQYF.